Shown below are 32 T cell receptor beta chains from a single sample sequenced in a study of blood T cell repertoires in COVID-19 (dated by TCRdb to between 2020 and 2021). Library construction relied on the immunoSEQ multiplex PCR assay. TCRdb obtained this table from immuneACCESS and retained in-frame rearrangements with V and J assigned. These tables miss some clones; where compared with another copy, unresolved V genes account for less than half of the shortfall, and the remainder is unexplained. The sample data list about 180,000 clones, and about 84% of these were observed just once. Together, the top ten hold under 8.5% of the sample. Sequencing input: peripheral blood. These receptors all come from a human donor in a cohort sampled during active COVID-19.

The genes are TRBV6-5 and TRBJ1-1, with 7 bases aligning to TRBD1. CDR1 is MNHEY, CDR2 SVGAGI, per germline. The length of the CDR3 is 14 residues. V lost 5 bases and J lost 0; bases outside the gene matches: 3. CDR3: CASSKTGMNTEAFF. The CDR3 nucleotides are TGTGCCAGCAGTAAGACAGGGATGAACACTGAAGCTTTCTTT.

Here the CDR3 reads CASSPQGSNLHGYTF. The CDR3 DNA sequence: TGCGCCAGCTCGCCTCAGGGTAGCAACCTACATGGCTACACCTTC. The J gene is TRBJ1-2, the V gene TRBV4-1; D possibly corresponds to TRBD1 (5 bases). Trimming took off 8 bases at V and 6 bases at J, with 22 bases between the two ends. This CDR3 is built from 15 residues. Germline CDR1 is MGHRA and CDR2 is YSYEKL.

This chain connects TRBV12-3 or TRBV12-4 to TRBJ1-4, with D maybe TRBD1 (5 bases). The CDR3 totals 13 residues. V shed 5 bases and J shed 8 bases, with 12 bases lying between them. Here the CDR3 reads CASSQGWGEKLFF. The DNA of the CDR3 is TGTGCCAGCAGTCAGGGCTGGGGAGAAAAACTGTTTTTT.

The V and J genes are TRBV29-1 and TRBJ2-7; 8 bases agree with TRBD2. The trim removed 1 base at V and 0 bases at J, leaving 5 bases unmatched. The CDR3 totals 15 residues. Per the germline V gene, CDR1 is SQVTM and CDR2 is ANQGSEA. The CDR3 nucleotides are TGCAGCGTTGAAGTTGAGCGGGGGCTCTCCTACGAGCAGTACTTC. This translates into CSVEVERGLSYEQYF.

The J gene is TRBJ1-2, the V gene TRBV4-2; tentative D call: TRBD1 (6 bases). Trimming shortened V by 1 base and J by 6 bases, and 12 bases separated the two germline ends. Germline loops: CDR1 LGHNA, CDR2 YNFKEQ. This CDR3 has 14 amino acids. DNA for the CDR3: TGTGCCAGCAGCCAAGCAGCAGGGGTGGATGGCTACACCTTC. Residues: CASSQAAGVDGYTF.

V and J are TRBV5-1 and TRBJ2-2, with D maybe TRBD1 (6 bases). The germline V and J ends were trimmed by 3 bases and 2 bases, with 14 bases remaining between them. This CDR3 is built from 16 residues. Germline lookup yields CDR1 SGHRS and CDR2 YFSETQ. CDR3 in amino acids: CASSSTAGANTGELFF. The CDR3 DNA reads TGCGCCAGCAGCTCAACGGCAGGGGCCAACACCGGGGAGCTGTTTTTT.

The chain couples TRBV10-2 to TRBJ2-1; 10 bases fit TRBD2. Per the germline V gene, CDR1 is WSHSY and CDR2 is SAAADI. This CDR3 region has 14 residues. V lost 4 bases and J lost 10; bases outside the gene matches: 7. The chain's CDR3 is CASSVAGGVWEQFF. The CDR3 bases are TGCGCCAGCAGTGTAGCGGGGGGCGTCTGGGAGCAGTTCTTC.

The V call is TRBV2, the J call TRBJ2-2; 11 positions match TRBD1. The CDR3 length is 15 residues. Germline V gives CDR1 SNHLY, CDR2 FYNNEI. Trimming removed 8 bases from V and 5 bases from J; junction bases left unmatched: 7. The chain's CDR3 is CASVGQGAWTGELFF. As DNA, the CDR3 is TGTGCCAGCGTCGGACAGGGGGCTTGGACCGGGGAGCTGTTTTTT.

The rearrangement uses TRBV7-9 and TRBJ2-4, with 7 bases fitting TRBD2. Unmatched junction bases numbered 5, after V lost 3 bases and J lost 0 bases. Germline V lookup: CDR1 SEHNR, CDR2 FQNEAQ (reference sequence). The CDR3 is made up of 16 amino acids. The CDR3 nucleotides are TGTGCCAGCAGCTTCGGAGCGGGGCTAGCCAAAAACATTCAGTACTTC. Amino acid sequence: CASSFGAGLAKNIQYF.

This clone appeared a single time. Within the sample, other DNA sequences also encode this same CDR3. The chain employs TRBV2 and TRBJ1-1, with a weak D call TRBD1 (5 bases). CDR1 is SNHLY and CDR2 is FYNNEI in the germline V gene. This CDR3 has 13 residues. The V gene lost 1 base and the J gene lost 4 bases, with 7 bases spanning the gap. The CDR3 sequence: CASSEGRGTEAFF. Here the CDR3 DNA reads TGTGCCAGCAGTGAAGGGAGGGGCACTGAAGCTTTCTTT.

This sequence joins TRBV5-1 and TRBJ2-5; D gene unclear. CDR3 length: 13 amino acids. The germline V and J ends were trimmed by 7 bases and 5 bases, with 15 bases remaining between them. Per germline, CDR1 SGHRS and CDR2 YFSETQ. Written as DNA, the CDR3 is TGCGCCAGCTCGCCTTTAGTGAGTGAGACCCAGTACTTC. Its translation is CASSPLVSETQYF.

The chain combines TRBV7-8 with TRBJ2-7, with 8 bases aligning to TRBD2. This CDR3 region has 15 residues. V lost 4 bases to trimming and J lost 3 bases; unmatched junction nucleotides: 8. Germline CDR1 reads SGHVS; CDR2 reads FQNEAQ. This chain's CDR3 is CASSSLGTSFYEQYF. In DNA, the CDR3 is TGTGCCAGCAGCTCTCTCGGGACTAGTTTCTACGAGCAGTACTTC.

The CDR3 spells CASSPGVDTQYF. The CDR3 nucleotides are TGTGCCAGCAGCCCGGGGGTAGATACGCAGTATTTT. The chain links TRBV5-6 to TRBJ2-3, with D possibly being TRBD2 (6 bases). Germline V gene data show CDR1 as SGHDT and CDR2 as YYEEEE. Deletions cut 4 bases from V and 5 bases from J, with 8 bases between. The CDR3 runs 12 residues.

This clone was picked up one time. The chain recombines TRBV29-1 with TRBJ2-7, with 9 positions matching TRBD1. Looked up from germline, CDR1 is SQVTM and CDR2 is ANQGSEA. This CDR3 region has 12 residues. V shed 6 bases and J 6 bases; nucleotides not matched to a gene: 6. Here the CDR3 reads CSVGQGLGEQYF. The CDR3 coding sequence is TGCAGCGTCGGACAGGGGTTGGGCGAGCAGTACTTC.

The J gene is TRBJ2-1, the V gene TRBV19, with TRBD1 matching over 8 bases. Germline CDR1 reads LNHDA; CDR2 reads SQIVND (reference sequence). Germline trimming cut 3 bases from V and 5 bases from J; bases unmatched to any gene: 3. CDR3 length: 14 amino acids. CDR3 coding DNA: TGTGCCAGTAGTATGCAGGGGGCAGACAATGAGCAGTTCTTC. Its protein is CASSMQGADNEQFF. The whole variable domain, filled in from reference TRBV19 and TRBJ2-1, reads DGGITQSPKYLFRKEGQNVTLSCEQNLNHDAMYWYRQDPGQGLRLIYYSQIVNDFQKGDIAEGYSVSREKKESFPLTVTSAQKNPTAFYLCASSMQGADNEQFFGPGTRLTVL.

The chain is built from TRBV5-6 and TRBJ1-1, with 8 bases lining up with TRBD1. CDR1 is SGHDT, CDR2 YYEEEE, per germline. Trimming took 4 bases from V and 3 from J; bases not matched to a gene: 5. The CDR3 spans 14 residues. The CDR3 sequence: CASSGDRGYTEAFF. CDR3 nucleotide sequence: TGTGCCAGCAGCGGAGACAGGGGATACACTGAAGCTTTCTTT.

CDR3 DNA: TGTGCCAGCAGCACCGGACAGGGGGGGACCCAGTACTTC. Protein product: CASSTGQGGTQYF. This chain uses TRBV7-6 with TRBJ2-5; 10 bases are shared with TRBD1. There are 13 residues in the CDR3. Germline values: CDR1 SGHVS, CDR2 FNYEAQ. Germline trimming cut 5 bases from V and 7 bases from J; bases unmatched to any gene: 4.

In this sample, this clone turned up once. The V gene is TRBV5-1, the J gene TRBJ2-7; D is unresolved. Germline lookup yields CDR1 SGHRS and CDR2 YFSETQ. The CDR3 is 13 residues long. The V and J ends lost 1 base and 5 bases respectively, with 10 bases between them. CDR3 protein: CASSLMQKHEQYF. CDR3 nucleotide sequence: TGCGCCAGCAGCTTGATGCAGAAACACGAGCAGTACTTC.

To note about this clone: In the same sample, other DNA sequences code for this CDR3. This chain joins TRBV6-5 and TRBJ1-1; 7 bases fit TRBD1. After removal of 2 bases from V and 6 bases from J, the junction contained 3 bases not matched to a gene. This CDR3 comprises 13 residues. CDR1 is MNHEY and CDR2 is SVGAGI in the germline V gene. The CDR3, as DNA: TGTGCCAGCAGTTACCGACAGGGCTCTGAAGCTTTCTTT. Its protein product is CASSYRQGSEAFF.

The chain combines TRBV27 with TRBJ1-1, with TRBD1 matching 8 bases. The V segment lost 2 bases and the J segment 5 bases; nucleotides outside the gene matches: 4. Germline CDR1 and CDR2: MNHEY and SMNVEV (reference sequence). The CDR3 extends over 14 amino acids. CDR3 sequence reads: CASSLSGTGTEAFF. In DNA, the CDR3 is TGTGCCAGCAGTTTAAGCGGGACAGGAACTGAAGCTTTCTTT.

This clone was seen a single time. The chain has TRBV2 and TRBJ1-1; 10 nucleotides agree with TRBD1. The germline V gene has CDR1 SNHLY and CDR2 FYNNEI. The CDR3 loop spans 13 amino acids. The trim removed 6 bases at V and 4 bases at J, leaving 2 bases unmatched. CDR3 nucleotides: TGTGCCAGCAGGAGGACAGGGGGCACTGAAGCTTTCTTT. It translates to CASRRTGGTEAFF.

The chain carries TRBV1 and TRBJ1-5; whether TRBD1, the table's D call, matches the DNA was not checked. TRBV1 is recorded as a pseudogene. This CDR3 has 17 residues. The CDR3 is CTSSRTGDLQQNQPQHF. DNA for the CDR3: TGCACCAGCAGCCGGACAGGGGACCTCCAGCAGAATCAGCCCCAGCATTTT.

This chain connects TRBV6-1 to TRBJ1-5, with a weak D call TRBD1 (5 bases). The ends were cut back, 3 bases at V and 0 bases at J, with 6 bases in the middle. This CDR3 region has 14 residues. Germline V CDR1 and CDR2: MNHNS, SASEGT. CDR3 loop: CASSDRVSNQPQHF. The CDR3 nucleotides are TGTGCCAGCAGTGACAGGGTTAGCAATCAGCCCCAGCATTTT.

The rearrangement uses TRBV9 and TRBJ1-3, with 12 nucleotides matching TRBD1. CDR1 is SGDLS and CDR2 is YYNGEE in the germline V gene. There are 16 residues in the CDR3. The V segment lost 2 bases and the J segment 7 bases; nucleotides outside the gene matches: 7. The DNA for the CDR3 is TGTGCCAGCAGCGTGACGGGACAGGGGGCGCGGAACACCATATATTTT. Translated: CASSVTGQGARNTIYF.

The CDR3 spells CASSLSVARRTTNYGYTF. In nucleotides, the CDR3 is TGTGCCAGCAGCTTATCAGTTGCGAGACGGACTACTAACTATGGCTACACCTTC. The chain combines TRBV11-2 with TRBJ1-2; no clear D. Germline V CDR1 and CDR2: SGHAT, FQNNGV. V was clipped by 2 bases and J by 0 bases, with 19 bases between them. The CDR3 consists of 18 residues.

The V gene is TRBV14, the J gene TRBJ2-7, with unresolved D. This CDR3 is built from 13 residues. In germline, CDR1 is SGHDN, CDR2 FVKESK. Between the trimmed V and J ends, which lost 0 bases and 0 bases, there was a span of 3 bases. CDR3 nucleotide sequence: TGTGCCAGCAGCCAAGAACTCTCCTACGAGCAGTACTTC. It translates to CASSQELSYEQYF.

This rearrangement joins TRBV2 to TRBJ2-1; 12 bases are a match to TRBD2. CDR3 length: 18 residues. The junction had 8 bases not matched to a gene; V was cut back by 5 bases and J by 0 bases. Germline CDR1 SNHLY, CDR2 FYNNEI. CDR3 nucleotides: TGTGCCAGCAGTTCGACTAGCGGGGGTTTCAGCTCCTACAATGAGCAGTTCTTC. Its translation is CASSSTSGGFSSYNEQFF.

The rearrangement joins TRBV6-2 or TRBV6-3 to TRBJ2-3, with a tentative D call TRBD2 (5 bases). This CDR3 is 15 amino acids long. Germline CDR1 reads MNHEY; CDR2 reads SVGEGT. V lost 6 bases to trimming and J lost 2 bases, with 15 bases between them. The CDR3 coding sequence is TGTGCCAGCAGCCAACAGCTAGCCCACACAGATACGCAGTATTTT. Amino acid sequence: CASSQQLAHTDTQYF.

The chain combines TRBV11-2 with TRBJ2-2; 8 bases fit TRBD2. The length of the CDR3 is 16 residues. V shed 3 bases, J shed 4 bases, and the junction held 7 bases outside the gene matches. Germline assignment: CDR1 SGHAT and CDR2 FQNNGV. This CDR3 is CASSFPGAGATGELFF. The DNA of the CDR3 is TGTGCCAGCAGCTTTCCCGGAGCGGGGGCCACCGGGGAGCTGTTTTTT.

The J gene is TRBJ1-1, the V gene TRBV9; D unclear. From germline, CDR1 is SGDLS and CDR2 YYNGEE. This CDR3 is built from 13 residues. The V gene lost 4 bases and the J gene lost 1 base, with 8 bases spanning the gap. The CDR3 nucleotides read TGTGCCAGCAGCCCTACAGAGAACACTGAAGCTTTCTTT. Protein product: CASSPTENTEAFF.

In its sample, this clone was seen a few times. The V call is TRBV2, the J call TRBJ2-7; D may be TRBD2 (5 bases). The CDR3 contains 11 residues. Trimming left V 4 bases short and J 7 bases short, with 8 bases between. Germline CDR1 and CDR2: SNHLY and FYNNEI. CDR3 amino acids: CASSVGGEQYF. CDR3 nucleotide sequence: TGTGCCAGCAGTGTCGGCGGGGAGCAGTACTTC.

V is TRBV7-6 and J is TRBJ2-3; 7 bases align to TRBD1. Unmatched junction bases numbered 3, after V lost 0 bases and J lost 3 bases. CDR1 is SGHVS and CDR2 is FNYEAQ in the germline V gene. This CDR3 is 15 amino acids long. The CDR3 protein is CASSLALTGTDTQYF. CDR3 nucleotides: TGTGCCAGCAGCTTAGCGTTGACAGGGACAGATACGCAGTATTTT.